This TCR beta chain was captured in a study of post-analysis software for immune sequencing data. About the research overall: The study covered relapsing-remitting, secondary progressive and progressive-relapsing courses of multiple sclerosis.

With 6 bases clipped from V and 1 base from J, the junction kept 8 bases outside the gene matches. This CDR3 contains 15 residues. Germline CDR1 and CDR2: DFQATT and SNEGSKA (reference sequence). Unique molecular identifiers featured in each of the TCR beta cDNA libraries. T cells numbering about 0.85 to 10 million yielded cDNA molecules that totaled roughly 0.5 million. TCRdb reprocessed the PCR reads with MiXCR, giving one entry per CDR3 protein. Of hundreds of thousands of distinct CDR3 sequences listed, around 40% are singletons. Details on this clonotype: The antigen is not known.

Overall study results and limits: Four or five TRBV segments (TRBV5-6, TRBV5-1 and TRBV20-1 among them) occurred more frequently in patients than in controls. Strong co-clustering by F measure was seen for same-batch samples. The study found significantly lower normalized Chao1 diversity in multiple sclerosis patients than in controls.

The receptor was derived from a girl aged 5 to 17 with multiple sclerosis. This chain connects TRBV20-1 to TRBJ2-3, with TRBD1 identical over 9 bases. The source material was blood. DNA for the CDR3: TGCAGTGCCCGTAGGACAGGGGCGCGCACAGATACGCAGTATTTT. Translated: CSARRTGARTDTQYF.